Following are 28 T cell receptor beta chains from one sample sequenced in a study of beta chain features in type 1 diabetes. Expressed TCRB transcripts were sequenced, since all the RNA that had been isolated was reverse transcribed. Here immunoSEQ multiplex PCR was the method, and the copy in TCRdb shows in-frame clones only, minus some. The table has tens of thousands of clones, nearly 70% seen once. The sample taken for sequencing was Tregs from blood. The origin of the receptors is a woman aged 40 to 50 in good health.

The V call is TRBV5-1, the J call TRBJ2-7, with 8 nucleotides matching TRBD1. Germline CDR1 SGHRS, CDR2 YFSETQ. Trimming took 0 bases from V and 5 from J; bases not matched to a gene: 10. CDR3 size: 16 residues. The chain's CDR3 is CASSLGPDRVKDEQYF. The CDR3 coding sequence is TGCGCCAGCAGCTTGGGCCCGGACAGGGTAAAAGACGAGCAGTACTTC.

This clone was observed a handful of times. This sequence joins TRBV5-1 and TRBJ2-1; tentatively, D is TRBD1 (6 bases). CDR1 and CDR2 from the germline V gene are SGHRS and YFSETQ. With 2 bases removed from V and 4 bases from J, the gap between germline ends came to 7 bases. The CDR3 runs to 13 residues. The CDR3 DNA reads as TGCGCCAGCAGCTTCCAGGGGTACAATGAGCAGTTCTTC. Its translation: CASSFQGYNEQFF.

This clone has a handful of counts. The chain uses TRBV11-2 and TRBJ1-6; D is ambiguous. V was clipped by 4 bases and J by 5 bases, with 9 bases between them. The CDR3 length is 14 residues. Germline V gene data show CDR1 as SGHAT and CDR2 as FQNNGV. CDR3 DNA: TGTGCCAGCAGCTCCACTGACAATAATTCACCCCTCCACTTT. It codes for CASSSTDNNSPLHF.

The rearrangement links TRBV7-9 to TRBJ2-3; 7 bases map to TRBD2. Germline V gene lookup returns CDR1 SEHNR and CDR2 FQNEAQ (reference sequence). The CDR3 covers 16 residues. With 1 base clipped from V and 0 bases from J, the junction kept 4 bases outside the gene matches. CDR3 region: CASSLVVGGSTDTQYF. CDR3 sequence (DNA): TGTGCCAGCAGCTTAGTCGTGGGGGGGAGCACAGATACGCAGTATTTT.

In this sample, this clone turned up a few times. At the DNA level, this CDR3 is encoded by other sequences in the same sample as well. The chain carries TRBV19 and TRBJ2-5; D remains ambiguous. The ends were cut back, 5 bases at V and 2 bases at J, with 6 bases in the middle. Germline values: CDR1 LNHDA, CDR2 SQIVND (reference sequence). The CDR3 is 12 residues long. This CDR3 is CASSAVQETQYF. CDR3 nucleotide sequence: TGTGCCAGTAGTGCAGTACAAGAGACCCAGTACTTC.

This chain joins TRBV6-1 and TRBJ1-1; perhaps TRBD1 as D (6 bases). The CDR3 is 16 amino acids. The V end was cut by 3 bases, the J end by 1 base, with 15 bases between. Germline values: CDR1 MNHNS, CDR2 SASEGT. CDR3 sequence reads: CASSDRWATGNTEAFF. As DNA, the CDR3 is TGTGCCAGCAGTGATAGGTGGGCGACAGGGAACACTGAAGCTTTCTTT.

The chain is built from TRBV7-9 and TRBJ1-3, with D hard to call. V was trimmed by 5 bases and J by 0 bases, leaving 11 bases between them. Germline CDR1 SEHNR, CDR2 FQNEAQ (reference sequence). This CDR3 spans 15 amino acids. For the CDR3, the DNA is TGTGCCAGCAGCGTCGGGGTCTCCTCTGGAAACACCATATATTTT. It yields the protein CASSVGVSSGNTIYF.

This chain uses TRBV4-2 with TRBJ2-7; D perhaps matches TRBD1 (6 bases). The CDR3 is 15 amino acids. V was clipped by 4 bases and J by 0 bases, with 13 bases between them. In germline, CDR1 is LGHNA, CDR2 YNFKEQ. The CDR3 is CASSPKRGSSYEQYF. CDR3 nucleotides: TGTGCCAGCAGCCCCAAAAGGGGGAGCTCCTACGAGCAGTACTTC.

In regard to this clone: The sample contains more than one DNA sequence encoding this CDR3. The rearrangement uses TRBV19 and TRBJ2-1; 7 nucleotides match TRBD1. After removal of 10 bases from V and 5 bases from J, the junction contained 14 bases not matched to a gene. Germline CDR1 reads LNHDA; CDR2 reads SQIVND (reference sequence). This CDR3 is built from 15 residues. This chain's CDR3 is CATEDYRGPNNEQFF. The CDR3 region has the DNA TGTGCCACCGAGGATTACAGGGGTCCAAACAATGAGCAGTTCTTC.

The chain combines TRBV6-1 with TRBJ1-1; D is perhaps TRBD1 (5 bases). Trimming removed 7 bases from V and 5 bases from J, with 11 bases in between. The CDR3 runs 12 residues. CDR1 and CDR2 (germline): MNHNS, SASEGT. The CDR3 region has the DNA TGTGCCAGCACGACGGGGGGAACTGAAGCTTTCTTT. As protein: CASTTGGTEAFF.

V is TRBV7-2 and J is TRBJ1-2, with D tentatively TRBD1 (6 bases). The germline gives CDR1 SGHTA, CDR2 FQGNSA. Trimming stripped 0 bases from V and 6 bases from J, with 11 bases between. The CDR3 has 14 residues. In DNA form, the CDR3 reads TGTGCCAGCAGCTTAGCCAGGGGTCGGGATGGCTACACCTTC. It codes for CASSLARGRDGYTF.

This chain connects TRBV9 to TRBJ1-1; D remains ambiguous. Trimming removed 4 bases at V and 4 bases at J, with 14 bases between. CDR1 is SGDLS, CDR2 YYNGEE, per germline. The CDR3 runs 14 residues. In DNA, the CDR3 is TGTGCCAGCAGCCCTCGGGGTAGGATCACTGAAGCTTTCTTT. It specifies CASSPRGRITEAFF.

The J gene is TRBJ2-4, the V gene TRBV29-1; 8 bases map to TRBD1. V trimming: 6 bases; J trimming: 6 bases; junction bases outside the gene matches: 7. CDR1 SQVTM and CDR2 ANQGSEA come from the germline V gene. The CDR3 has 13 residues. The CDR3 coding sequence is TGCAGCGTACTCGGACAGGGAGGAAACATTCAGTACTTC. This translates into CSVLGQGGNIQYF.

This clone turned up a few times. This chain links TRBV6-1 with TRBJ2-3; 9 bases match TRBD1. The germline V gene encodes CDR1 MNHNS and CDR2 SASEGT. The length of the CDR3 is 15 residues. V lost 6 bases to trimming and J lost 2 bases; unmatched junction nucleotides: 6. CDR3: CASSLGQGNTDTQYF. The CDR3 DNA sequence: TGTGCCAGCAGCCTAGGACAGGGGAACACAGATACGCAGTATTTT.

This clone was seen once. The V call is TRBV7-9, the J call TRBJ2-3; 7 bases are shared with TRBD1. CDR1 SEHNR and CDR2 FQNEAQ come from the germline V gene (reference sequence). The length of the CDR3 is 13 residues. V was pared by 5 bases and J by 6 bases, with 5 bases of the junction left unmatched. CDR3 DNA sequence: TGTGCCAGCAGCAGGGACAGTCGGGATACGCAGTATTTT. It is translated as CASSRDSRDTQYF.

In nucleotides, the CDR3 is TGTGCCAGCAGCTTGGGGTCGGGGCAAGAGACCCAGTACTTC. This codes for CASSLGSGQETQYF. J is TRBJ2-5 and V is TRBV5-4, with a weak D call TRBD2 (5 bases). The CDR3 sequence is 14 residues long. From germline, CDR1 is SGHNT and CDR2 YYREEE (reference sequence). The ends were cut back, 0 bases at V and 2 bases at J, with 8 bases in the middle. Full variable domain (rest looked up from reference TRBV5-4 and TRBJ2-5): ETGVTQSPTHLIKTRGQQVTLRCSSQSGHNTVSWYQQALGQGPQFIFQYYREEENGRGNFPPRFSGLQFPNYSSELNVNALELDDSALYLCASSLGSGQETQYFGPGTRLLVL.

The J gene is TRBJ2-3, the V gene TRBV2; D is uncertain. CDR3 length: 11 amino acids. CDR1 and CDR2 from the germline V gene are SNHLY and FYNNEI. V lost 10 bases and J lost 7, with 12 bases in between. The CDR3 is CATAAQNTQYF. For the CDR3, the DNA is TGTGCCACTGCGGCACAAAATACGCAGTATTTT.

V is TRBV18 and J is TRBJ1-5, with 7 bases fitting TRBD1. The CDR3 loop spans 14 amino acids. With V trimmed by 2 bases and J by 5 bases, 3 bases remained unmatched. Germline V gene data show CDR1 as KGHSH and CDR2 as LQKENI. CDR3 region: CASSPRQGDQPQHF. In DNA, the CDR3 is TGTGCCAGCTCACCAAGACAGGGAGATCAGCCCCAGCATTTT.

The V gene is TRBV7-9, the J gene TRBJ1-1; 9 bases fit TRBD1. The CDR3 has 14 residues. From germline, CDR1 is SEHNR and CDR2 FQNEAQ (reference sequence). The V segment lost 3 bases and the J segment 6 bases; nucleotides outside the gene matches: 5. CDR3 sequence (DNA): TGTGCCAGCAGCTTCAACAGGGGGCAGGCTGAAGCTTTCTTT. Residues: CASSFNRGQAEAFF.

The chain recombines TRBV6-5 with TRBJ1-6; TRBD1 aligns across 12 bases. Germline values: CDR1 MNHEY, CDR2 SVGAGI. V shed 5 bases, J shed 7 bases, and the junction held 3 bases outside the gene matches. This CDR3 has 15 amino acids. CDR3 sequence reads: CASSPGTGGNSPLHF. CDR3 sequence (DNA): TGTGCCAGCAGTCCCGGGACAGGGGGCAATTCACCCCTCCACTTT.

The gene calls are TRBV5-6 and TRBJ2-3; D uncertain. The germline CDR1 and CDR2 sequences are SGHDT and YYEEEE. The CDR3 consists of 14 residues. The V end lost 1 base, the J end lost 2 bases, and 8 bases lay between the germline ends. CDR3 DNA: TGTGCCAGCAGCTTGCGTGGCCCCACAGATACGCAGTATTTT. Protein: CASSLRGPTDTQYF.

The V gene is TRBV19, the J gene TRBJ2-3; maybe TRBD2 (7 bases). The CDR3 contains 13 residues. Deletions cut 6 bases from V and 5 bases from J, with 12 bases between. Per germline, CDR1 LNHDA and CDR2 SQIVND (reference sequence). The DNA of the CDR3 is TGTGCCAGTAGAAATAGGGGGGGAGATACGCAGTATTTT. Residues: CASRNRGGDTQYF.

V gene TRBV5-6 combines with J gene TRBJ2-6; weak D call: TRBD2 (6 bases). This CDR3 has 18 residues. V was clipped by 1 base and J by 4 bases, with 18 bases between them. Germline V gene lookup returns CDR1 SGHDT and CDR2 YYEEEE. The CDR3 DNA is TGTGCCAGCAGCTTGTCCTACTGGAGGGGAACAGGGGCCAACGTCCTGACTTTC. This gives the protein CASSLSYWRGTGANVLTF.

The gene calls are TRBV20-1 and TRBJ2-3; D gene ambiguous. CDR1 is DFQATT, CDR2 SNEGSKA, per germline (reference sequence). Between the trimmed V and J ends, which lost 6 bases and 8 bases, there was a span of 12 bases. This CDR3 spans 11 amino acids. This CDR3 is CSALSESTQYF. The CDR3, as DNA: TGCAGTGCCCTTTCGGAGAGTACGCAGTATTTT.

This chain joins TRBV19 and TRBJ1-1; TRBD1 agrees at 9 bases. CDR3 length: 16 residues. Germline values: CDR1 LNHDA, CDR2 SQIVND (reference sequence). Trimming removed 7 bases from V and 6 bases from J; junction bases left unmatched: 15. The CDR3 sequence: CASTASAGQGSAEAFF. Here the CDR3 DNA reads TGTGCCAGTACCGCCTCGGCGGGACAGGGCTCGGCTGAAGCTTTCTTT.

V usage is TRBV6-6 and J usage is TRBJ2-2; D is uncertain. Germline CDR1 and CDR2: MNHNY and SVGAGI (reference sequence). CDR3 length: 15 amino acids. Trimming took off 0 bases at V and 3 bases at J, with 8 bases between the two ends. For the CDR3, the DNA is TGTGCCAGCAGTTACTCGGGCAGCTACACCGGGGAGCTGTTTTTT. Translating it yields CASSYSGSYTGELFF.

This clone was seen just once. This sequence joins TRBV5-4 and TRBJ2-7; TRBD1 matches 8 bases. Trimming took 2 bases from V and 0 from J; bases not matched to a gene: 4. Germline loops: CDR1 SGHNT, CDR2 YYREEE (reference sequence). This CDR3 has 15 residues. Written as DNA, the CDR3 is TGTGCCAGCAGCTTTATGACAGGGGTCTCCTACGAGCAGTACTTC. Amino acid sequence: CASSFMTGVSYEQYF. The full variable domain, completed using reference TRBV5-4 and TRBJ2-7, is ETGVTQSPTHLIKTRGQQVTLRCSSQSGHNTVSWYQQALGQGPQFIFQYYREEENGRGNFPPRFSGLQFPNYSSELNVNALELDDSALYLCASSFMTGVSYEQYFGPGTRLTVT.

V gene TRBV5-6 combines with J gene TRBJ2-1; no reliable D call. The germline V gene has CDR1 SGHDT and CDR2 YYEEEE. V lost 4 bases and J 0 bases, leaving 8 bases between the germline ends. The CDR3 length is 14 residues. The CDR3 nucleotides are TGTGCCAGCAGCCCCGTCGGCTCCTACAATGAGCAGTTCTTC. Its protein product is CASSPVGSYNEQFF.